The 10 T cell receptor beta chains below come from one sample, sequenced in a study of blood T cell repertoires in COVID-19. Assay used: immunoSEQ multiplex PCR; TCRdb lists only in-frame clones, some missing. The table lists about 170,000 clones, about four fifths of them singletons. Sequenced sample: PBMCs or T cells enriched from blood (not recorded which). The receptors stem from a woman in her forties or fifties in a cohort exposed to, infected with or recovered from COVID-19 (not recorded which).

The chain has TRBV28 and TRBJ1-1; TRBD1 agrees at 8 bases. V gave up 10 bases and J gave up 0 bases; unmatched junction bases: 7. Germline V gene data show CDR1 as MDHEN and CDR2 as SYDVKM. There are 14 residues in the CDR3. CDR3 sequence (DNA): TGTGCCACCGACAGGGGCCGGATGAACACTGAAGCTTTCTTT. As protein: CATDRGRMNTEAFF.

In its sample, this clone was seen many times. The identical CDR3 is also encoded by other nucleotide sequences in the sample. V usage is TRBV10-3 and J usage is TRBJ2-7; TRBD2 aligns across 7 bases. This CDR3 comprises 14 residues. Germline assignment: CDR1 ENHRY and CDR2 SYGVKD. The J segment lost 0 bases and the V segment lost 4 bases, leaving 3 bases of the junction unmatched. The CDR3 sequence: CAISAAGVSYEQYF. The CDR3 DNA follows: TGTGCCATCAGTGCTGCGGGGGTCTCCTACGAGCAGTACTTC.

This clone has just one count. The chain has TRBV25-1 and TRBJ2-1, with 12 bases matching TRBD2. V gave up 6 bases and J gave up 4 bases; unmatched junction bases: 7. CDR1 is MGHDK and CDR2 is SYGVNS in the germline V gene. The CDR3 totals 16 residues. The chain's CDR3 is CASSSSTSGGYNEQFF. The CDR3, as DNA: TGTGCCAGCAGCTCGTCTACTAGCGGGGGGTACAATGAGCAGTTCTTC.

CDR3 amino acids: CASSPQQGASGNTIYF. In DNA form, the CDR3 reads TGTGCCAGCAGTCCTCAACAGGGGGCCTCTGGAAACACCATATATTTT. This chain joins TRBV28 and TRBJ1-3; the match to TRBD1 covers 9 bases. V was clipped by 5 bases and J by 0 bases; unmatched bases: 5. From germline, CDR1 is MDHEN and CDR2 SYDVKM. The CDR3 spans 16 residues. The full variable domain, completed using reference TRBV28 and TRBJ1-3, is DVKVTQSSRYLVKRTGEKVFLECVQDMDHENMFWYRQDPGLGLRLIYFSYDVKMKEKGDIPEGYSVSREKKERFSLILESASTNQTSMYLCASSPQQGASGNTIYFGEGSWLTVV.

This clone was detected a few times. This chain joins TRBV19 and TRBJ1-5; D gene unclear. V was pared by 6 bases and J by 0 bases, with 12 bases between. The CDR3 runs 15 residues. Germline V gene lookup returns CDR1 LNHDA and CDR2 SQIVND (reference sequence). CDR3 loop: CASSPAALSNQPQHF. The CDR3 coding sequence is TGTGCCAGTAGCCCGGCGGCACTTAGCAATCAGCCCCAGCATTTT.

In this sample, this clone turned up a few times. The rearrangement links TRBV5-1 to TRBJ2-1; D uncertain. Trimming removed 4 bases at V and 11 bases at J, with 13 bases between. Looked up from germline, CDR1 is SGHRS and CDR2 is YFSETQ. This CDR3 contains 12 residues. For the CDR3, the DNA is TGCGCCAGCAGCCCTGAGCACCAACAGCAGTTCTTC. Protein: CASSPEHQQQFF.

CDR3 nucleotide sequence: TGTGCCAGCAGTTTTTCGGGGGTTTTAGAACTGTTTTTT. Its protein product is CASSFSGVLELFF. V gene TRBV12-3 or TRBV12-4 combines with J gene TRBJ1-4; possible D gene TRBD1, 5 bases. The CDR3 totals 13 residues. Deletions cut 3 bases from V and 12 bases from J, with 14 bases between.

The chain joins TRBV9 to TRBJ2-3; 11 nucleotides line up with TRBD1. Germline V CDR1 and CDR2: SGDLS, YYNGEE. Losses at the gene ends were 7 bases for V and 5 bases for J; bases not matched to a gene: 9. CDR3 length: 15 amino acids. For the CDR3, the DNA is TGTGCCAGCCATCCGGGACAGGGGGTAGGAGATACGCAGTATTTT. Its translation: CASHPGQGVGDTQYF.

V usage is TRBV5-4 and J usage is TRBJ2-3; weak D call: TRBD1 (6 bases). V was trimmed by 1 base and J by 7 bases, leaving 16 bases between them. This CDR3 region has 15 residues. The germline gives CDR1 SGHNT, CDR2 YYREEE (reference sequence). The CDR3 sequence is CASSLSETGLNTQYF. CDR3 sequence (DNA): TGTGCCAGCAGCTTGAGTGAGACAGGTCTGAATACGCAGTATTTT.

The chain combines TRBV2 with TRBJ1-2; D not resolved. Germline V CDR1 and CDR2: SNHLY, FYNNEI. The CDR3 runs 14 residues. V shed 1 base and J shed 4 bases, with 10 bases lying between them. CDR3 bases: TGTGCCAGCAGTGAAGGTACATCTGCCTATGGCTACACCTTC. Its protein product is CASSEGTSAYGYTF.